A selection of T cell receptor beta chains follows, all from one sample in a study of cytomegalovirus exposure and HLA in healthy donors. Produced via immunoSEQ multiplex PCR; TCRdb's table is partial and in-frame only. The sample yields tens of thousands of clones, around 79% seen once. The sample taken for sequencing was PBMCs. These receptors all come from a male donor in good health and CMV-seropositive. The conserved cysteine and the conserved F or W are not part of the CDR3 here. Each record gives: CDR3 length, J gene, V gene, CDR3 protein.

12	TRBJ1-2	TRBV27	ASSLTGFGRGYT
11	TRBJ2-2	TRBV9	ASSKADTGELF
11	TRBJ1-3	TRBV5-4	ASSSEARQTIY
18	TRBJ2-3	TRBV9	ASSVEGYWRDYVSTDTQY
12	TRBJ2-2	TRBV5-1	ASRYGQNTGELF
11	TRBJ1-1	TRBV5-1	ASSATGGLEAF
13	TRBJ1-1	TRBV7-9	ASSLSQGQNTEAF
12	TRBJ2-7	TRBV21-1	ASRGRGLADEQY
13	TRBJ2-1	TRBV15	ATSRRAAGDNEQF
9	TRBJ2-7	TRBV2	ASLIDSEQY
13	TRBJ1-4	TRBV5-4	ASSQGGVSNEKLF
10	TRBJ1-3	TRBV11-2	ASSLGADTIY
11	TRBJ2-3	TRBV29-1	SVVAGGRDTQY
12	TRBJ2-2	TRBV11-2	ASSRPPGSGELF
13	TRBJ2-3	TRBV5-6	ASLRGWVATDTQY
13	TRBJ1-1	TRBV14	ASSPTGQTNTEAF
13	TRBJ2-6	TRBV5-1	ASSPSSSGANVLT
12	TRBJ1-1	TRBV29-1	SVGLGLHSTEAF
14	TRBJ2-3	TRBV5-1	ASSLSPGGIGDTQY
15	TRBJ2-5	TRBV7-6	ASSSSGTGRIQETQY
13	TRBJ2-3	TRBV7-2	ASSSSGLDTDTQY
13	TRBJ1-6	TRBV11-2	ASSLLGQGDSPLH
13	TRBJ2-4	TRBV28	ASSFLGQVKNIQY
15	TRBJ2-6	TRBV28	ASSLRGRGTGANVLT
15	TRBJ2-1	TRBV7-9	ASSLSPRTSGNNEQF
14	TRBJ1-6	TRBV7-2	ASSRGPGTGNSPLH
12	TRBJ1-1	TRBV7-2	ASSSRSGNTEAF
17	TRBJ2-6	TRBV5-1	ASSLALQGDLSGANVLT
12	TRBJ2-7	TRBV14	ASSLLAGDYEQY
12	TRBJ2-5	TRBV27	ASSLGQLQETQY
10	TRBJ2-7	TRBV6-5	ASRKTGGEQY
12	TRBJ2-1	TRBV5-1	ASSPLDSGNEQF
13	TRBJ1-1	TRBV5-4	ASSQSYDWNTEAF
16	TRBJ2-1	TRBV12-5	ASGLGTGWQFSYNEQF
13	TRBJ2-3	TRBV19	ASTDPGLAKDTQY
13	TRBJ2-7	TRBV10-3	AISEVSTGGYEQY
11	TRBJ2-3	TRBV10-3	ATALAETDTQY
11	TRBJ1-1	TRBV6-5	ASRITQNTEAF
13	TRBJ2-5	TRBV28	ASRLGQGPSGEQY
9	TRBJ1-1	TRBV29-1	SVPSNTEAF